Presented here are 20 T cell receptor beta chains from one specimen sequenced in a study of human T cells and chemical hapten exposure. TCRdb ran MiXCR on the RACE reads and lists one entry per CDR3 protein. Of some 380,000 distinct CDR3 sequences listed, roughly 5% are singletons. Time point reported: patch test 1, 2 weeks after DPC sensitization. As to treatment: therapeutic diphenylcyclopropenone sensitization with weekly scalp DPC. Sequenced material: whole blood, taken in connection with sensitization to the hapten diphenylcyclopropenone (DPC). The receptors come from a woman aged 45-59 years with alopecia areata. Some clones in this sample may be carry-over from other donors' samples.

The CDR3 protein is CSASPVTEAFF. CDR3 DNA sequence: TGCAGTGCTAGTCCGGTAACTGAAGCTTTCTTT. The chain recombines TRBV20-1 with TRBJ1-1; D unclear. Trimming pared 3 bases from V and 5 bases from J, leaving 7 bases between. Germline assignment: CDR1 DFQATT and CDR2 SNEGSKA (reference sequence). This CDR3 is 11 amino acids long.

This clonotype was detected many times. The rearrangement uses TRBV10-3 and TRBJ2-1; tentatively, D is TRBD1 (6 bases). The CDR3 runs to 16 residues. V shed 0 bases and J shed 6 bases, with 15 bases lying between them. Germline CDR1 ENHRY, CDR2 SYGVKD. The CDR3 region is CAISESGQGMRNEQFF. CDR3 DNA: TGTGCCATCAGTGAGTCGGGGCAGGGGATGCGCAATGAGCAGTTCTTC.

Only a few counts were recorded for this clonotype. This chain uses TRBV7-3 with TRBJ1-2, with 10 bases lining up with TRBD1. The CDR3 loop spans 14 amino acids. Germline lookup yields CDR1 SGHTA and CDR2 FQGTGA. With V trimmed by 5 bases and J by 7 bases, 7 bases remained unmatched. The CDR3 bases are TGTGCCAGCAGCCCACGGGGGACAGGGGTTGGCTACACCTTC. It specifies CASSPRGTGVGYTF.

V usage is TRBV12-3 or TRBV12-4 and J usage is TRBJ1-2; TRBD1 matches 10 bases. The CDR3 runs to 16 residues. Losses at the gene ends were 2 bases for V and 3 bases for J; bases not matched to a gene: 6. For the CDR3, the DNA is TGTGCCAGCAGTTTACTGACAGGGGGCGCGCACTATGGCTACACCTTC. As protein: CASSLLTGGAHYGYTF.

V gene TRBV9 combines with J gene TRBJ1-2, with no clear D. The CDR3 loop spans 14 amino acids. Germline CDR1 reads SGDLS; CDR2 reads YYNGEE. V lost 0 bases and J lost 3, with 9 bases in between. The CDR3 DNA reads as TGTGCCAGCAGCGTAGCTTCAAGGGACTATGGCTACACCTTC. Translated: CASSVASRDYGYTF.

This clonotype occurred a few times. The chain combines TRBV27 with TRBJ2-1; weak D call: TRBD2 (6 bases). Trimming shortened V by 4 bases and J by 15 bases, and 13 bases separated the two germline ends. Germline lookup yields CDR1 MNHEY and CDR2 SMNVEV (reference sequence). The CDR3 is 11 amino acids. This CDR3 is CASSSRDFRFF. DNA for the CDR3: TGTGCCAGCAGTTCCCGGGACTTTCGGTTCTTC.

This clonotype was seen at least ten times. V and J are TRBV7-9 and TRBJ1-5; D remains unclear. The CDR3 sequence is 14 residues long. The V gene's germline CDR1 is SEHNR and CDR2 FQNEAQ (reference sequence). Trimming took off 0 bases at V and 3 bases at J, with 6 bases between the two ends. The CDR3 spells CASSLAQNNQPQHF. DNA of the CDR3: TGTGCCAGCAGCTTAGCTCAGAACAATCAGCCCCAGCATTTT.

This sequence joins TRBV10-2 and TRBJ2-1, with 7 bases identical to TRBD2. Germline V gives CDR1 WSHSY, CDR2 SAAADI. CDR3 size: 15 residues. V trimming: 1 base; J trimming: 0 bases; junction bases outside the gene matches: 0. CDR3 loop: CASSEWTSSYNEQFF. The CDR3 DNA follows: TGCGCCAGCAGTGAGTGGACTAGCTCCTACAATGAGCAGTTCTTC.

This clonotype was seen at least ten times. The V gene is TRBV27, the J gene TRBJ1-1, with D possibly being TRBD1 (5 bases). Trimming cost V 8 bases and J 0 bases, with 13 bases left between them. Germline values: CDR1 MNHEY, CDR2 SMNVEV (reference sequence). The CDR3 totals 14 residues. The CDR3 protein is CASGLQGVNTEAFF. The CDR3 DNA is TGTGCCAGCGGATTGCAGGGAGTGAACACTGAAGCTTTCTTT.

The V and J genes are TRBV28 and TRBJ1-2; D uncertain. CDR1 MDHEN and CDR2 SYDVKM come from the germline V gene. CDR3 length: 14 amino acids. With 2 bases removed from V and 0 bases from J, the gap between germline ends came to 7 bases. The CDR3 spells CASSLQVTNYGYTF. Written as DNA, the CDR3 is TGTGCCAGCAGTTTACAAGTAACTAACTATGGCTACACCTTC.

The J gene is TRBJ2-3, the V gene TRBV6-2 or TRBV6-3; 10 nucleotides line up with TRBD2. This CDR3 region has 15 residues. Germline trimming cut 7 bases from V and 3 bases from J; bases unmatched to any gene: 7. Germline CDR1 and CDR2: MNHEY and SVGEGT. CDR3 DNA sequence: TGTGCCAGCACCCCAGCGGGAGGGCCAACAGATACGCAGTATTTT. This codes for CASTPAGGPTDTQYF.

There are many counts of this clonotype. The rearrangement joins TRBV25-1 to TRBJ1-1; no clear D gene. The CDR3 is 12 amino acids. Germline lookup yields CDR1 MGHDK and CDR2 SYGVNS. Trimming shortened V by 4 bases and J by 2 bases, and 5 bases separated the two germline ends. This CDR3 is CASSAINTEAFF. The CDR3 nucleotides are TGTGCCAGCAGTGCCATTAACACTGAAGCTTTCTTT.

This clonotype was seen repeatedly, ten times or more. J is TRBJ2-1 and V is TRBV28, with 8 bases aligning to TRBD1. Trimming removed 4 bases from V and 9 bases from J; junction bases left unmatched: 8. Germline lookup yields CDR1 MDHEN and CDR2 SYDVKM. CDR3 length equals 14 residues. The CDR3 nucleotides read TGTGCCAGCAGTTCGTGGACAGGGCGCGGTGAGCAGTTCTTC. It translates to CASSSWTGRGEQFF.

This clonotype was observed a handful of times. The chain's CDR3 is CASSTLAGGPFNEQFF. For the CDR3, the DNA is TGTGCCAGCAGCACCCTAGCGGGAGGGCCTTTCAATGAGCAGTTCTTC. V and J are TRBV21-1 and TRBJ2-1; no check of the table's D call, TRBD2, against the DNA was made. TRBV21-1 is termed a pseudogene. The CDR3 extends over 16 amino acids.

The gene calls are TRBV18 and TRBJ1-2; D not resolved. Trimming pared 0 bases from V and 3 bases from J, leaving 8 bases between. Germline-derived CDR1 and CDR2 are KGHSH and LQKENI. The CDR3 totals 14 residues. This CDR3 is CASSPPYQDYGYTF. The CDR3 nucleotides are TGTGCCAGCTCACCACCTTACCAGGACTATGGCTACACCTTC.

This clonotype occurred a few times. The J gene is TRBJ2-1, the V gene TRBV6-5; 10 bases agree with TRBD2. Germline V gene data show CDR1 as MNHEY and CDR2 as SVGAGI. The CDR3 contains 20 residues. V lost 2 bases and J lost 3; bases outside the gene matches: 16. In DNA, the CDR3 is TGTGCCAGCAGTTACCCGGTCGATCTCCTACTAGCGGGACACTACAATGAGCAGTTCTTC. Translated: CASSYPVDLLLAGHYNEQFF.

In this sample, this clonotype turned up many times. The J gene is TRBJ2-1, the V gene TRBV29-1; 7 bases map to TRBD2. Germline V gives CDR1 SQVTM, CDR2 ANQGSEA. The CDR3 is 14 amino acids. With V trimmed by 5 bases and J by 8 bases, 12 bases remained unmatched. This CDR3 is CSVSGLSSIYEQFF. In DNA, the CDR3 is TGCAGCGTTTCGGGACTATCCTCTATCTATGAGCAGTTCTTC.

In its sample, this clonotype was seen many times. The V gene is TRBV2, the J gene TRBJ1-1; D remains unclear. Germline CDR1 reads SNHLY; CDR2 reads FYNNEI. The CDR3 loop spans 11 amino acids. The ends were cut back, 6 bases at V and 3 bases at J, with 5 bases in the middle. The CDR3 loop reads CASRQYTEAFF. The CDR3 region has the DNA TGTGCCAGCAGGCAGTACACTGAAGCTTTCTTT.

This clonotype was detected many times. The chain combines TRBV28 with TRBJ2-7; TRBD1 might be the D (6 bases). The V gene lost 3 bases and the J gene lost 3 bases, with 15 bases spanning the gap. This CDR3 comprises 15 residues. Germline CDR1 and CDR2: MDHEN and SYDVKM. The CDR3, as DNA: TGTGCCAGCAGTTTCAGGGGCCCTACCCTCTACGAGCAGTACTTC. Protein sequence: CASSFRGPTLYEQYF.

This clonotype has ten or more counts. This chain connects TRBV12-3 or TRBV12-4 to TRBJ2-7; maybe TRBD2 (6 bases). Trimming removed 6 bases at V and 6 bases at J, with 9 bases between. The CDR3 consists of 11 residues. CDR3 DNA: TGTGCCAGCAGGGGAGGCGGCGAGCAGTACTTC. Translated: CASRGGGEQYF.